Presented here are 24 T cell receptor beta chains from one specimen sequenced in a study of radiotherapy plus CTLA-4 blockade in lung cancer. The method was immunoSEQ multiplex PCR; TCRdb's version includes in-frame clones alone and lacks a portion of them. In the table there are some 120,000 clones, about four fifths of which are singletons. The sample consisted of peripheral blood, taken from a patient treated with radiotherapy plus ipilimumab. These receptors all stem from a human donor with non-small cell lung cancer that progressed on radiotherapy plus ipilimumab. Some clones in this sample may be carry-over from other donors' samples.

This rearrangement joins TRBV30 to TRBJ1-2, with D perhaps TRBD1 (6 bases). There are 13 residues in the CDR3. Germline loops: CDR1 GTSNPN, CDR2 SVGIG (reference sequence). V was cut by 5 bases and J by 8 bases, with 18 bases left in between. The CDR3 nucleotides read TGTGCCTGGTCCTTCCCAGGGGTTCAGGGCTACACCTTC. This sequence encodes CAWSFPGVQGYTF.

The CDR3 spells CASSQSAQRNYEQYF. The CDR3 region has the DNA TGCGCCAGCAGCCAGTCAGCCCAAAGAAACTACGAGCAGTACTTC. The chain uses TRBV4-3 and TRBJ2-7, with D unclear. The V end was cut by 3 bases, the J end by 3 bases, with 15 bases between. The length of the CDR3 is 15 residues. Germline V gene data show CDR1 as LGHNA and CDR2 as YSLEER.

The CDR3 protein is CASSQTTGGNQPQHF. CDR3 sequence (DNA): TGCGCCAGCAGCCAAACTACAGGGGGCAATCAGCCCCAGCATTTT. The chain combines TRBV5-1 with TRBJ1-5, with 7 positions matching TRBD1. This CDR3 has 15 amino acids. V shed 4 bases, J shed 2 bases, and the junction held 6 bases outside the gene matches. Germline V gene lookup returns CDR1 SGHRS and CDR2 YFSETQ.

This chain connects TRBV21-1 to TRBJ2-1; the table's D call of TRBD2 was not tested on the DNA. TRBV21-1 is tagged as a pseudogene. There are 16 residues in the CDR3. DNA of the CDR3: TGTGCCAGCAGCGCCTGTCTTAGCGGGGGGGCTGCTGAGCAGTTCTTC. Residues: CASSACLSGGAAEQFF.

This clone appeared a few times. The chain links TRBV5-8 to TRBJ1-2; D remains unclear. The CDR3 has 19 residues. V gave up 1 base and J gave up 0 bases, with 22 bases separating them. CDR1 is SGHTS, CDR2 YDEGEE, per germline. The CDR3 DNA sequence: TGTGCCAGCAGCTTGATTACTGGTTCTAGGACCGTTTCTAACTATGGCTACACCTTC. Translated: CASSLITGSRTVSNYGYTF.

The rearrangement uses TRBV4-2 and TRBJ2-3; 9 positions agree with TRBD2. Germline CDR1 and CDR2: LGHNA and YNFKEQ. V lost 0 bases to trimming and J lost 7 bases; unmatched junction nucleotides: 8. This CDR3 region has 16 residues. CDR3 amino acids: CASSQETASGVNTQYF. The CDR3, as DNA: TGTGCCAGCAGCCAAGAGACGGCTAGCGGGGTTAATACGCAGTATTTT.

The chain links TRBV6-1 to TRBJ1-2; D remains unclear. The germline V gene has CDR1 MNHNS and CDR2 SASEGT. Trimming shortened V by 3 bases and J by 8 bases, and 10 bases separated the two germline ends. The CDR3 totals 12 residues. CDR3 in amino acids: CASSDSVRGYTF. The CDR3 DNA reads as TGTGCCAGCAGTGATAGCGTCCGGGGCTACACCTTC.

This chain connects TRBV18 to TRBJ2-2; D gene unclear. The germline gives CDR1 KGHSH, CDR2 LQKENI. The CDR3 has 14 amino acids. V was clipped by 5 bases and J by 2 bases, with 9 bases between them. CDR3 in amino acids: CASSSQLNTGELFF. The DNA for the CDR3 is TGTGCCAGCTCATCACAGCTTAACACCGGGGAGCTGTTTTTT.

The chain joins TRBV2 to TRBJ2-5, with 12 bases matching TRBD2. This CDR3 comprises 15 residues. The V segment lost 2 bases and the J segment 3 bases; nucleotides outside the gene matches: 1. Germline V gene lookup returns CDR1 SNHLY and CDR2 FYNNEI. The CDR3 region is CASSERLAGEETQYF. The CDR3 nucleotides are TGTGCCAGCAGTGAAAGACTAGCGGGGGAAGAGACCCAGTACTTC. Full variable domain (outside the CDR3, taken from reference TRBV2 and TRBJ2-5): EPEVTQTPSHQVTQMGQEVILRCVPISNHLYFYWYRQILGQKVEFLVSFYNNEISEKSEIFDDQFSVERPDGSNFTLKIRSTKLEDSAMYFCASSERLAGEETQYFGPGTRLLVL.

About this clone: Other DNA sequences in this sample translate to the same CDR3. The V call is TRBV18, the J call TRBJ2-3, with D unresolved. The CDR3 contains 14 residues. V lost 0 bases, J lost 0 bases, and 4 bases lay in between. Germline values: CDR1 KGHSH, CDR2 LQKENI. The CDR3 coding sequence is TGTGCCAGCTCACCACCCTCTAGCACAGATACGCAGTATTTT. Amino acids: CASSPPSSTDTQYF.

The chain has TRBV19 and TRBJ2-7; D possibly corresponds to TRBD1 (5 bases). Germline CDR1 LNHDA, CDR2 SQIVND (reference sequence). The ends were cut back, 7 bases at V and 3 bases at J, with 16 bases in the middle. The CDR3 is 14 amino acids. CDR3 region: CASTPARALYEQYF. The CDR3 DNA reads as TGTGCCAGTACCCCAGCCAGGGCCCTCTACGAGCAGTACTTC.

The chain combines TRBV27 with TRBJ1-2, with 7 nucleotides matching TRBD1. Germline values: CDR1 MNHEY, CDR2 SMNVEV (reference sequence). V dropped 5 bases and J dropped 4; count of bases not matched to a gene: 13. The CDR3 is 16 amino acids. CDR3 DNA sequence: TGTGCCAGCAGTCCGATAGACAGGGAAGCCCGCTATGGCTACACCTTC. Protein product: CASSPIDREARYGYTF.

This clone was seen once. The rearrangement links TRBV23-1 to TRBJ1-5, with a tentative D call TRBD1 (5 bases). TRBV23-1 belongs to the ORF category, with a function that is uncertain. The CDR3 has 15 amino acids. V was shortened by 8 bases and J by 2 bases, with 16 bases between the two germline ends. CDR3 nucleotides: TGCGCCAGCCGGGGGGGTTCGGTTGGCAATCAGCCCCAGCATTTT. It is translated as CASRGGSVGNQPQHF.

This clone showed up just once. Here the CDR3 reads CASDHRGLSYEQYF. In nucleotides, the CDR3 is TGTGCCTCAGATCACAGGGGGCTTAGCTACGAGCAGTACTTC. The V gene is TRBV6-1, the J gene TRBJ2-7; TRBD1 matches 9 bases. This CDR3 is 14 amino acids long. V shed 11 bases and J 3 bases; nucleotides not matched to a gene: 11. Germline values: CDR1 MNHNS, CDR2 SASEGT.

This clone was detected only a few times. V is TRBV6-1 and J is TRBJ1-6; D is undetermined. CDR1 is MNHNS and CDR2 is SASEGT in the germline V gene. CDR3 length: 15 residues. V was shortened by 2 bases and J by 7 bases, with 12 bases between the two germline ends. The CDR3 protein is CASSELDDGNSPLHF. CDR3 in DNA: TGTGCCAGCAGTGAATTGGATGACGGAAATTCACCCCTCCACTTT.

With regard to this clone: Its ends do not fully match the called genes, so a read error is possible. The chain recombines TRBV7-7 with TRBJ1-1, with D maybe TRBD1 (5 bases). CDR1 and CDR2 (germline): SSHAT, FNYEAQ (reference sequence). CDR3 length equals 15 residues. CDR3: CASSPGMGLNTEAFF. CDR3 coding DNA: TGTGCTAGCAGCCCCGGGATGGGGCTGAACACTGAAGCTTTCTTT.

The rearrangement links TRBV15 to TRBJ2-1, with D hard to call. Germline V lookup: CDR1 LNHNV, CDR2 YYDKDF (reference sequence). V was trimmed by 1 base and J by 8 bases, leaving 21 bases between them. CDR3 size: 17 residues. DNA for the CDR3: TGTGCCACCAGCAGAGTGGAGCTTGGCAATCTAGGACATGAGCAGTTCTTC. As protein: CATSRVELGNLGHEQFF.

In DNA form, the CDR3 reads TGTGCCAGCAGGCAGGGGGCGAGGAACACTGAAGCTTTCTTT. Encoded protein: CASRQGARNTEAFF. V is TRBV27 and J is TRBJ1-1; 8 nucleotides match TRBD1. The V gene end was trimmed by 6 bases and the J gene end by 1 base; junction bases not matched to a gene: 4. The CDR3 runs to 14 residues. CDR1 and CDR2 from the germline V gene are MNHEY and SMNVEV (reference sequence).

The J gene is TRBJ2-2, the V gene TRBV12-5; D is unresolved. V was pared by 1 base and J by 2 bases, with 2 bases between. CDR1 LGHNT and CDR2 FRNRAP come from the germline V gene. CDR3 length: 13 residues. CDR3 DNA sequence: TGTGCTAGTGGTTTGGAAAACACCGGGGAGCTGTTTTTT. Translated, it gives CASGLENTGELFF.

This chain links TRBV19 with TRBJ1-1, with D perhaps matching TRBD1 (6 bases). The CDR3 is made up of 17 amino acids. Germline values: CDR1 LNHDA, CDR2 SQIVND (reference sequence). Deletions cut 5 bases from V and 0 bases from J, with 19 bases between. The CDR3 DNA sequence: TGTGCCAGTAGTGTGAACAGGATAGGGGGTATGAACACTGAAGCTTTCTTT. It codes for CASSVNRIGGMNTEAFF.

The CDR3 loop is CASSLGGEGAFF. The CDR3 nucleotides read TGCGCCAGCAGCTTGGGAGGGGAAGGGGCTTTCTTT. The J gene is TRBJ1-1, the V gene TRBV5-1, with TRBD1 as a possible D gene (5 bases). Between the trimmed V and J ends, which lost 0 bases and 11 bases, there was a span of 11 bases. Germline values: CDR1 SGHRS, CDR2 YFSETQ. This CDR3 is built from 12 residues. The full variable domain, its missing parts supplied by reference TRBV5-1 and TRBJ1-1, is KAGVTQTPRYLIKTRGQQVTLSCSPISGHRSVSWYQQTPGQGLQFLFEYFSETQRNKGNFPGRFSGRQFSNSRSEMNVSTLELGDSALYLCASSLGGEGAFFGQGTRLTVV.

The chain employs TRBV5-6 and TRBJ2-7; D gene unclear. The CDR3 is 14 amino acids. Trimming stripped 0 bases from V and 0 bases from J, with 7 bases between. Germline V gives CDR1 SGHDT, CDR2 YYEEEE. CDR3 amino acids: CASSLVGRSYEQYF. Here the CDR3 DNA reads TGTGCCAGCAGCTTGGTTGGACGCTCCTACGAGCAGTACTTC.

The chain employs TRBV18 and TRBJ1-3; 7 nucleotides align to TRBD1. J was trimmed by 0 bases and V by 4 bases; bases with no gene match: 0. The CDR3 extends over 14 amino acids. The germline gives CDR1 KGHSH, CDR2 LQKENI. CDR3 loop: CASSRDSSGNTIYF. The CDR3, as DNA: TGTGCCAGCTCACGGGACAGCTCTGGAAACACCATATATTTT.

The chain links TRBV7-2 to TRBJ1-4; a weak D match, TRBD1 (5 bases). This CDR3 comprises 15 residues. V lost 1 base and J lost 12, with 18 bases in between. CDR1 is SGHTA, CDR2 FQGNSA, per germline. CDR3 residues: CASSLVSRSEGELFF. The CDR3 coding sequence is TGTGCCAGCAGCTTAGTAAGCAGGTCCGAAGGGGAACTGTTTTTT.